This T cell receptor (beta chain) was recovered during a study of cytomegalovirus exposure and HLA in healthy donors. As for this clone: Its antigen is not identified.

Study-wide points: In a later analysis, across HLA loci, associated TCR counts were highest for DRB1, lowest for HLA-C. CMV serostatus alone was available as immune exposure information.

The CDR3 is made up of 14 amino acids. Trimming removed 5 bases at V and 3 bases at J, with 11 bases between. In germline, CDR1 is MDHEN, CDR2 SYDVKM. The PCR had 60 Vbeta and 13 Jbeta primers. Libraries were prepared by immunoSEQ multiplex PCR; TCRdb keeps only in-frame clonotypes and omits some of them. The repertoire consists of about 130,000 clones, with roughly four fifths occurring once and the leading ten covering approximately 1.7%. Sample: PBMCs. The gene calls are TRBV28 and TRBJ1-5; D perhaps matches TRBD1 (6 bases). The TCR originated in a woman in her forties or fifties in good health and CMV-seronegative. CDR3 coding DNA: TGTGCCAGCAGTCCCTGGGACACCAATCAGCCCCAGCATTTT. Its protein is CASSPWDTNQPQHF.